This TCR beta chain was observed in a study of T cells in narcolepsy. This clone was detected only a few times. Antigen: not known. V dropped 10 bases and J dropped 2 bases, with 12 bases sitting between them. Germline assignment: CDR1 MNHNY and CDR2 SVGAGI (reference sequence). CDR3 length: 13 residues. The study's findings and limits: Reportedly, autoreactive clonotypes were serially detected in patients' blood but not controls'.

The assay was immunoSEQ multiplex PCR, and TCRdb's table has in-frame clones only and misses some. Of about 30,000 clones in the sample, less than 90% were seen once. The chain joins TRBV6-6 to TRBJ1-5, with D uncertain. The specimen sequenced was CD45RA- memory CD4+ T cells from PBMCs. The receptor's source is a human donor with narcolepsy. CDR3 amino acids: CATAKGRNQPQHF. The CDR3 region has the DNA TGTGCCACGGCGAAAGGGCGCAATCAGCCCCAGCATTTT.